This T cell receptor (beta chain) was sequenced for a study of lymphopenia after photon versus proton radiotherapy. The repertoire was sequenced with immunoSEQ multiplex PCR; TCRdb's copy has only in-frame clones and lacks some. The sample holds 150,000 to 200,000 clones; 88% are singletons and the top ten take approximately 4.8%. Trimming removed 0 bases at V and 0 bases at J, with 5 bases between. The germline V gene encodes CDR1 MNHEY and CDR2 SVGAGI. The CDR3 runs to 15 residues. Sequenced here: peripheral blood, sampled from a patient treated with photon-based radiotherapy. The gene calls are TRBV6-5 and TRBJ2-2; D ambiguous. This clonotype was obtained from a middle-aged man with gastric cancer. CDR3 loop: CASSYSGANTGELFF. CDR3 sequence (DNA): TGTGCCAGCAGTTACTCAGGAGCGAACACCGGGGAGCTGTTTTTT.